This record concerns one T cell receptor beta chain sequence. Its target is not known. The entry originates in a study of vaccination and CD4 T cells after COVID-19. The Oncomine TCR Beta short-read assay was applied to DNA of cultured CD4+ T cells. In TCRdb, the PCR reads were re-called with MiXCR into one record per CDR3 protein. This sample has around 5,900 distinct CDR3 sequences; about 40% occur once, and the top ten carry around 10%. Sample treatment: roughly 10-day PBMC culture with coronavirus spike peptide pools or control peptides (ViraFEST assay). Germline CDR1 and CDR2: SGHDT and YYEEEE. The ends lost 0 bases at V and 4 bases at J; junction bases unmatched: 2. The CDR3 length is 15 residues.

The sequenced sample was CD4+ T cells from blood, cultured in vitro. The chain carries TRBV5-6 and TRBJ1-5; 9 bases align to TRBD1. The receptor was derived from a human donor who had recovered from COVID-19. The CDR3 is CASSLGDRVNQPQHF. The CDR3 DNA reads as TGTGCCAGCAGCTTGGGGGACAGGGTGAATCAGCCCCAGCATTTT.